Listed below are T cell receptor beta chains from one sample, sequenced in a study of blood T cell repertoires in COVID-19. The data were produced by immunoSEQ multiplex PCR, yet TCRdb's version contains in-frame clones alone and is incomplete. Among 110,000 to 150,000 clones listed, approximately 73% were seen once. The sample consisted of peripheral blood. These receptors all come from a man in his 60s with acute or convalescent COVID-19. Each CDR3 is given with its conserved first and last residue. D genes are given only for firm matches. Rows may omit the clone size; those that give it use once, few, many or a size class.

>TRBJ2-1|16|TRBV11-2|.|.
TGTGCCAGCAGCTTATCTCCCGGGACTGGGAAGAATGAGCAGTTCTTC
CASSLSPGTGKNEQFF
>TRBJ1-2|16|TRBV5-8|.|.
TGTGCCAGCAGCTTGGATGCCGGGGGAATGAGCTATGGCTACACCTTC
CASSLDAGGMSYGYTF
>TRBJ2-2|13|TRBV6-5|.|.
TGTGCCAGCACCGGGGGTTCCACCGGGGAGCTGTTTTTT
CASTGGSTGELFF
>TRBJ2-7|14|TRBV19|many|TRBD2
TGTGCCAGTAGTGGACTAGCGGGAGTCTACGAGCAGTACTTC
CASSGLAGVYEQYF
>TRBJ1-2|14|TRBV6-5|.|TRBD1
TGTGCCAGCAGCCAAGGACAGGGAAGCTATGGCTACACCTTC
CASSQGQGSYGYTF
>TRBJ2-5|13|TRBV10-3|many|.
TGTGCCATCAGAAAGGGTGGGGGGGAGACCCAGTACTTC
CAIRKGGGETQYF
>TRBJ2-1|17|TRBV10-3|.|TRBD1
TGTGCCATCAGTGAGTCGGGGACAGGGGTTAGGTACAATGAGCAGTTCTTC
CAISESGTGVRYNEQFF
>TRBJ1-1|13|TRBV12-3/TRBV12-4|once|.
TGTGCCAGCAGTTTCAACGGACAAGGGGAAGCTTTCTTT
CASSFNGQGEAFF
>TRBJ2-1|13|TRBV6-5|.|.
TGTGCCAGCATTTCGCGGTCCTACAATGAGCAGTTCTTC
CASISRSYNEQFF
>TRBJ2-7|15|TRBV10-3|.|TRBD2
TGTGCCATCAGTGTAACGGGACCCCGGGGGGTCGAGCAGTACTTC
CAISVTGPRGVEQYF
>TRBJ2-2|16|TRBV30|.|TRBD2
TGTGCCTGGAGTGTGGCCCGCGGGAGGGGCACCGGGGAGCTGTTTTTT
CAWSVARGRGTGELFF
>TRBJ2-7|12|TRBV6-6|once|.
TGTGCCAGCAGAAGACACCCCTACGAGCAGTACTTC
CASRRHPYEQYF
>TRBJ2-1|14|TRBV29-1|.|TRBD1
TGCAGCCTCCCACAGGGGCAAGGGGCCAATGAGCAGTTCTTC
CSLPQGQGANEQFF
>TRBJ2-7|15|TRBV10-3|.|.
TGTGCCATCAGTGCTCCGGAGGGAGGCTCCTACGAGCAGTACTTC
CAISAPEGGSYEQYF
>TRBJ2-7|14|TRBV20-1|.|.
TGCAGTGCTAGTAGAGCGGGCAAACCCTACGAGCAGTACTTC
CSASRAGKPYEQYF
>TRBJ2-3|16|TRBV5-1|.|.
TGCGCCAGCAGCTTGCGGACAGCCAACCCCACAGATACGCAGTATTTT
CASSLRTANPTDTQYF
>TRBJ2-1|18|TRBV11-2|.|TRBD2
TGTGCCAGCAGCTTAGTGTTTTCTAGCGGGAGTTCCTACAATGAGCAGTTCTTC
CASSLVFSSGSSYNEQFF